This TCR beta chain is from a study of post-analysis software for immune sequencing data. Study-wide context: Both relapsing-remitting and secondary progressive multiple sclerosis featured among the disease courses, as did progressive-relapsing multiple sclerosis. Overall study results and limits: The study found TRBV5-6, TRBV5-1 and TRBV20-1 among roughly 5 TRBV segments more frequent in patients than controls. Strong co-clustering by F measure was evident for samples that had been prepared in the same batch. Compared with controls, patients showed significantly lower normalized Chao1 diversity.

A remark on this clonotype: Its antigen is still unknown.

Prepared TCR beta cDNA libraries contained unique molecular identifiers. Input amounts of 1 to 10 million T cells were used. These gave around 500,000 cDNA molecules, so each molecule approximated one T cell. In TCRdb, the PCR reads were re-called with MiXCR into one record per CDR3 protein. The table records about 800,000 distinct CDR3 sequences, less than 35% of them present only once. V lost 6 bases to trimming and J lost 2 bases, with 8 bases between them. The CDR3 runs 12 residues. In germline, CDR1 is SQVTM, CDR2 ANQGSEA. The origin of this receptor is a girl aged 10-17 years with multiple sclerosis. The sequenced material came from blood. V is TRBV29-1 and J is TRBJ2-4, with D maybe TRBD2 (5 bases). CDR3 protein: CSVGVSKNIQYF. CDR3 nucleotide sequence: TGCAGCGTGGGAGTGTCCAAAAACATTCAGTACTTC.